This TCR beta chain stems from a study of T cells in Graves' hyperthyroidism and ophthalmopathy (dated by TCRdb to about 2019). About the full investigation: Peripheral blood samples were taken at initial diagnosis, before any treatment was given. TCR V-J signatures able to tell the groups apart were searched for in a discovery cohort of approximately 95 patients, of whom about 40 had Graves' ophthalmopathy and 55 to 65 had stable Graves' hyperthyroidism. Whether ophthalmopathy could be predicted prospectively was tested in an independent validation cohort made up of 18 to 20 hyperthyroidism patients plus 17 patients who later progressed to ophthalmopathy. For training and testing, the roughly 100 patients in the discovery cohort were randomly divided in a 7:3 ratio. The study also compared thyroid tissue and blood T-cell repertoires from more than five Graves' hyperthyroidism patients. Once sampling was done, hyperthyroidism patients were given methimazole at a starting dose of 30 mg daily, whereas ophthalmopathy patients were given high-dose intravenous methylprednisolone. The paper reports TCR Vbeta CDR3 sequencing of some 140 peripheral blood samples: approximately 41 ophthalmopathy, under 80 hyperthyroidism and around 17 progressor patients. The research as a whole found: In cross-validation, a model built on a 13 V-J signature told ophthalmopathy apart from stable hyperthyroidism with 85% to 90% sensitivity and 81% to 82% specificity, and in testing the same model reached 80%/75%. In validation, progression to ophthalmopathy was predicted by the model with 55% to 71% sensitivity and roughly 76% specificity, a median of approximately 6.5 months before onset. No statistical method was used to fix the sample size in advance, and group allocation was not hidden from the investigators. Blood samples also contained most of the expanded thyroid clonotypes (frequency above 0.001), which suggests that blood repertoires may reflect thyroid immune responses.

The TCR beta CDR3 regions were amplified from the RNA transcripts. For the first round of RT-PCR on the TCR CDR3, the HTBI primer set was used together with the Qiagen OneStep RT-PCR kit. Libraries were constructed in a second round of multiplex PCR, after which size selection and purification were carried out. The libraries were sequenced on an Illumina HiSeq2000 using paired-end 100 bp reads. The paper's processing steps were these. Raw data were processed with SOAPnuke, discarding reads with adapters, uncalled bases, mean Phred below 15, or no exact constant-primer or identifier match. COPE v1.2.5 was used to merge the high-quality paired reads, and each unique nucleotide sequence was defined as a clonotype. MiTCR v1.1 was used to align clonotypes to the IMGT TRBV, TRBD and TRBJ reference segments. The analysis included only V-J combinations with a frequency above 0.0001, which together covered roughly 99% of the repertoires. A TCS score was defined as the ratio of F50 (clonal expansion) to E x V (chaos), with BLOSUM62-based TCRdist applied between CDR3 peptides within each V-J. Welch's t-statistics and random forest reduced 514 V-J features to 13, which were used in a naive Bayes classifier (R e1071). Thyroid-blood repertoire similarity was quantified with the Morisita-Horn index. Using fastp trimming at Q25 and MiXCR clonotype assembly, TCRdb reanalyzed the public sequencing data and kept in-frame beta chains. Each record represents a unique CDR3 protein, reported with the most common genes and DNA among its rows. The V and J calls here are based on TCRdb, not the publication. The sample includes 37,000 or so distinct CDR3 sequences, with 52% observed a single time. The ten largest clones capture 15% to 20% of the sample.

For this clonotype: Its binding antigen is unknown. Base qualities were left out, and no much larger clone turns up one base away.

At the junction V is shortened by 8 bases and J by 1 base, with 9 bases in between. The CDR3 starts with the cysteine, ends with the phenylalanine, and has 13 residues. The only DNA kept is the CDR3, 39 bases in frame from the first base. From a lookup of the germline V gene, CDR1 and CDR2 are MDHEN and SYDVKM. Ophthalmopathy patients had moderately to severely active disease, with a Clinical Activity Score of 3 or more, a NOSPECS grade of 4 or more, and a disease duration of less than 3 months. The study excluded patients with uncontrolled infections, other autoimmune diseases, pregnancy or lactation. Clinical symptoms, serum thyroxine and TRAb, thyroid ultrasound, and orbital computed tomography formed the basis for the diagnoses. PBMCs were isolated from about 9 ml of fresh peripheral blood by Ficoll-Paque density gradient centrifugation. Total RNA was extracted with Trizol reagent, and quality was checked on an Agilent 2100 Bioanalyzer.

This sequence uses TRBV28 and TRBJ2-4, with the D gene uncertain. Sequences were obtained from blood. The source of this sequence is a man aged 35-49 years with Graves' ophthalmopathy. The CDR3: CASLGLAKNIQYF. In nucleotides, the sequence is TGTGCCAGCCTTGGGTTGGCCAAAAACATTCAGTACTTC.